This TCR beta chain was captured in a study of breast tumors, draining lymph nodes, adjacent tissues (dated by TCRdb to the mid-2010s). About the full investigation: The study compared TCR beta repertoires across tumor, adjacent nontumor tissue and axillary lymph nodes from breast cancer patients. In human breast cancer, the study set out to assess how tumor, surrounding tissue and draining lymph node repertoires relate to one another and whether T cells might be exchanged between them.

The paper as a whole reports these results and caveats: Tumor T-cell repertoires showed less diversity than lymph node repertoires and more diversity than nontumor tissue repertoires, and tumor T-cell repertoires showed preferential V and J gene usage. The data were judged consistent with most tumor T cells deriving from the lymph node and then expanding within tumor tissue. Tumor and nontumor tissue repertoires were found to be significantly more similar in luminal-like than in basal-like breast cancer. Rather than being directly demonstrated, the conclusion that tumor T cells originate in lymph nodes was presented as consistent with a hypothesis.

The instrument was an Illumina HiSeq 2000. TCR beta chain libraries were generated through multiplex PCR amplification. High-throughput sequencing was used to analyze the amplified TCR beta chain products. Using fastp at Q25 and MiXCR, TCRdb reprocessed the public reads and kept productive beta chains. For every CDR3 protein sequence, its rows merge into one entry that carries the most common genes and DNA. This sample has about 220,000 distinct CDR3 sequences in its table, and less than 40% of those were observed once. The ten largest account for 3% to 4% of the sample. The axillary draining lymph nodes of breast cancer patients were the source of the lymph node samples. This clonotype was counted at least ten times. The target of this receptor is not known. Base-call qualities are not available, and no considerably larger clone is one nucleotide away. The junction shows trimming of 3 bases on V and 2 bases on J, plus 5 bases between the germline ends. The CDR3, from cysteine to phenylalanine, totals 13 residues. Of all the DNA, just the CDR3 is kept, 39 bases in frame from base 1. Per the germline V gene, SGHTA is the CDR1 and FQGNSA is the CDR2.

The rearranged segments are TRBV7-2 and TRBJ1-5; no D gene is confidently identified. This clonotype originated in a female donor with breast cancer. Some clones in this sample may be carry-over from other donors' samples. Sequencing used axillary lymph node tissue. In nucleotides, the sequence is TGTGCCAGCAGCTTTACAGGCAATCAGCCCCAGCATTTT. Its protein product is CASSFTGNQPQHF.